This T cell receptor beta chain came from a study of CD8 T cells in Susac syndrome. At the level of the study: Susac syndrome patients were untreated, on corticosteroids with some adding intravenous immunoglobulin, or on intravenous immunoglobulin only.

This clonotype has just one count. Germline assignment: CDR1 DFQATT and CDR2 SNEGSKA (reference sequence). V was pared by 2 bases and J by 5 bases, with 10 bases between. This CDR3 is 13 amino acids long. The RNA, roughly 0.45 to 1 ug, was put through reverse transcription using random hexamers. TCRdb redid the calling of the immunoSEQ multiplex PCR reads with MiXCR, one entry per CDR3 protein. The sample has some 200,000 distinct CDR3 sequences, approximately 94% seen once. This sequence was found in a human donor with Susac syndrome. J is TRBJ1-5 and V is TRBV20-1; D unclear. The sample consisted of CD4+ T cells from PBMCs. CDR3 bases: TGCAGTGCTAGACACCCATCGGATCAGCCCCAGCATTTT. Translated: CSARHPSDQPQHF.